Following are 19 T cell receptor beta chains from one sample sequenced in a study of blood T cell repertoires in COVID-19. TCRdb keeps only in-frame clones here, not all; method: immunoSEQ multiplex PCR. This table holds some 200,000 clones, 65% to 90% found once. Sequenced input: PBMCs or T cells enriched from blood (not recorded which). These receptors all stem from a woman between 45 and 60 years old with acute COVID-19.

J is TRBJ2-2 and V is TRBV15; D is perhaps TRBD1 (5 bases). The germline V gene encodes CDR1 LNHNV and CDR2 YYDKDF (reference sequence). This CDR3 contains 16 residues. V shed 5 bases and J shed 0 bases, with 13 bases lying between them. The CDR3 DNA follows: TGTGCCACCAGCGGGGCCGCAGGGTCGAACACCGGGGAGCTGTTTTTT. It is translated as CATSGAAGSNTGELFF. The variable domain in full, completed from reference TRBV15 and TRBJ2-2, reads DAMVIQNPRYQVTQFGKPVTLSCSQTLNHNVMYWYQQKSSQAPKLLFHYYDKDFNNEADTPDNFQSRRPNTSFCFLDIRSPGLGDTAMYLCATSGAAGSNTGELFFGEGSRLTVL.

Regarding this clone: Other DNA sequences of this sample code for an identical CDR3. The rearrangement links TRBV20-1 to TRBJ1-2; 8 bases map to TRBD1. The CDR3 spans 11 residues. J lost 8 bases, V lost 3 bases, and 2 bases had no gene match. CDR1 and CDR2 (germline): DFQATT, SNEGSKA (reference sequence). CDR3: CSARDRDGYTF. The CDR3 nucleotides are TGCAGTGCTAGGGACAGGGACGGCTACACCTTC.

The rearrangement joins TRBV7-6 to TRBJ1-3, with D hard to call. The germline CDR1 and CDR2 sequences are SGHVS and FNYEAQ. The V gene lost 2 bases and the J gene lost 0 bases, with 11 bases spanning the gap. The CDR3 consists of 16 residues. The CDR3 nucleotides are TGTGCCAGCAGCTTAACCCCCCCCAGCTCTGGAAACACCATATATTTT. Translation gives CASSLTPPSSGNTIYF. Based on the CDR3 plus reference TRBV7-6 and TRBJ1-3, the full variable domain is GAGVSQSPRYKVTKRGQDVALRCDPISGHVSLYWYRQALGQGPEFLTYFNYEAQQDKSGLPNDRFSAERPEGSISTLTIQRTEQRDSAMYRCASSLTPPSSGNTIYFGEGSWLTVV.

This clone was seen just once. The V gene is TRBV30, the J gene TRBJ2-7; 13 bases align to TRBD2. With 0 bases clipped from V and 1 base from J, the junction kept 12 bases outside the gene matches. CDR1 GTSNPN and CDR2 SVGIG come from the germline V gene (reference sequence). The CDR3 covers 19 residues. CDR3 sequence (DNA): TGTGCCTGGAGTGTATTTGGACTAGCGGGAGTGGGGGGTTCCTACGAGCAGTACTTC. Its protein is CAWSVFGLAGVGGSYEQYF.

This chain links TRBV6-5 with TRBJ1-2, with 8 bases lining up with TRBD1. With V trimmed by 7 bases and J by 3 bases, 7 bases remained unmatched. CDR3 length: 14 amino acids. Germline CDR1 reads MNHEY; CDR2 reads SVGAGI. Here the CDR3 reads CASTFLDRDYGYTF. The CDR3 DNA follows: TGTGCCAGCACCTTTCTGGACAGGGACTATGGCTACACCTTC.

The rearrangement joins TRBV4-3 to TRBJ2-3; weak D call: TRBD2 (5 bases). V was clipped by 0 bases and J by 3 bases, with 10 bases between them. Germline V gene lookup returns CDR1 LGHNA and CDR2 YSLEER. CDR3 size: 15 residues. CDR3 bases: TGCGCCAGCAGCCAAGAGTGGGAGAGGACAGATACGCAGTATTTT. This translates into CASSQEWERTDTQYF.

The CDR3 sequence is CASSSYGGPQGTGNTIYF. CDR3 nucleotides: TGTGCCAGCAGCTCATACGGGGGGCCTCAGGGGACCGGAAACACCATATATTTT. This chain links TRBV7-9 with TRBJ1-3; weak D call: TRBD1 (6 bases). Germline-derived CDR1 and CDR2 are SEHNR and FQNEAQ (reference sequence). The CDR3 is 18 amino acids. V lost 4 bases and J lost 4, with 23 bases in between.

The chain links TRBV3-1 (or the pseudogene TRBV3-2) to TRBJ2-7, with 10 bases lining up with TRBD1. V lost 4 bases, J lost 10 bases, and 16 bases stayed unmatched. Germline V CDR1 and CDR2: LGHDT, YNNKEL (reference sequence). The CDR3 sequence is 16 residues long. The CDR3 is CASSPVAGTGVPLQYF. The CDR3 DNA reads TGTGCCAGCAGCCCAGTGGCCGGGACAGGGGTCCCCTTACAGTACTTC.

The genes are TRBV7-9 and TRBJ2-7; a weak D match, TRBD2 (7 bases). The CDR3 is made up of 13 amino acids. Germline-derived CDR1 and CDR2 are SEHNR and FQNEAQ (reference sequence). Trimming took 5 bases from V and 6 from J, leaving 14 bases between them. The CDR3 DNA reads TGTGCCAGCAGCACCTCTGGGGGGGCCGAGCAGTACTTC. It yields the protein CASSTSGGAEQYF. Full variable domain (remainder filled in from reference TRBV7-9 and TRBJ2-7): DTGVSQNPRHKITKRGQNVTFRCDPISEHNRLYWYRQTLGQGPEFLTYFQNEAQLEKSRLLSDRFSAERPKGSFSTLEIQRTEQGDSAMYLCASSTSGGAEQYFGPGTRLTVT.

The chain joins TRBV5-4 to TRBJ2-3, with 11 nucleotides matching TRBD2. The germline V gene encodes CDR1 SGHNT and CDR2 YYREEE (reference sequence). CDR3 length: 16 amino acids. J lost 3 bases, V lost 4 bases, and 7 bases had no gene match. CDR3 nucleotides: TGTGCCAGCAGCCGAGAACTAGCGGGGGCGACAGATACGCAGTATTTT. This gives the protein CASSRELAGATDTQYF.

CDR3 in DNA: TGTGCCAGCTCACCACCGATAGGGGGCCGGGGCTCTGGGGCCAACGTCCTGACTTTC. Translating it yields CASSPPIGGRGSGANVLTF. This chain joins TRBV18 and TRBJ2-6; 7 bases align to TRBD1. The germline CDR1 and CDR2 sequences are KGHSH and LQKENI. This CDR3 comprises 19 residues. J was trimmed by 0 bases and V by 0 bases; bases with no gene match: 8.

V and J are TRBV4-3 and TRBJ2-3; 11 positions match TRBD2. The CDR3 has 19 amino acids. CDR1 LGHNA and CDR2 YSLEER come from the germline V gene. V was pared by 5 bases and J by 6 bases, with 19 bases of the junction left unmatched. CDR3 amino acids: CASSSGLLAGGAGQDTQYF. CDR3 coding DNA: TGCGCCAGCAGCTCCGGCCTATTAGCGGGGGGGGCTGGTCAGGATACGCAGTATTTT.

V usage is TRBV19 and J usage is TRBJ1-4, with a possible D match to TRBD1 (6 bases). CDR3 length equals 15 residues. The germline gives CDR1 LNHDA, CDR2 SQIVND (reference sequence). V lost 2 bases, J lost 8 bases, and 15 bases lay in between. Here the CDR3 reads CASSISDRTSEKLFF. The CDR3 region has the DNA TGTGCCAGTAGTATAAGTGACAGGACTTCAGAAAAACTGTTTTTT.

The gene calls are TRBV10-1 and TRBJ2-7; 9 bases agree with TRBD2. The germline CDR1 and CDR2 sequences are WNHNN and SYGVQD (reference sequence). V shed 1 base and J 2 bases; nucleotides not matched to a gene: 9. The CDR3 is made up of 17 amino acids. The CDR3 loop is CASSEWDWASGTYEQYF. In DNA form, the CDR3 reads TGCGCCAGCAGTGAGTGGGATTGGGCTAGCGGGACCTACGAGCAGTACTTC.

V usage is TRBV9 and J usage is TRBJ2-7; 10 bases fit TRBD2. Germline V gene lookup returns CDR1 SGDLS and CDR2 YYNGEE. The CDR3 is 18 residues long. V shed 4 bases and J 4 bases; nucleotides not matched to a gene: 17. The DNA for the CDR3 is TGTGCCAGCAGCAAAGGGATCGGGTTAGCGGGAGGTCCTTACGAGCAGTACTTC. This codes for CASSKGIGLAGGPYEQYF.

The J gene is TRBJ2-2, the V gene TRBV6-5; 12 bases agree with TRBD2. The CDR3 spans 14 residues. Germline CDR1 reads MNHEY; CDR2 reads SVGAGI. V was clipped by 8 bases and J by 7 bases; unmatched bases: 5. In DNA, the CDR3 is TGTGCCAGCTATAGACTAGCGGGAGTCGGGGAGCTGTTTTTT. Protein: CASYRLAGVGELFF.

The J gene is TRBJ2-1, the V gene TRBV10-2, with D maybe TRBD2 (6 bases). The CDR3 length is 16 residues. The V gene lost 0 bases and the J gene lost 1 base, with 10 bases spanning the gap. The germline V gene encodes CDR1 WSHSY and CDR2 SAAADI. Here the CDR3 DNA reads TGCGCCAGCAGTGAGTCTGGTCGGGGGTCCTACAATGAGCAGTTCTTC. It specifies CASSESGRGSYNEQFF.

The DNA for the CDR3 is TGTGCCAGCTCACGGGGGGAGGCCTACGAGCAGTACTTC. Protein product: CASSRGEAYEQYF. The V call is TRBV18, the J call TRBJ2-7; possibly TRBD2 for D (6 bases). The CDR3 totals 13 residues. Germline V lookup: CDR1 KGHSH, CDR2 LQKENI. V was pared by 4 bases and J by 2 bases, with 9 bases between. The whole variable domain, filled in from reference TRBV18 and TRBJ2-7, reads NAGVMQNPRHLVRRRGQEARLRCSPMKGHSHVYWYRQLPEEGLKFMVYLQKENIIDESGMPKERFSAEFPKEGPSILRIQQVVRGDSAAYFCASSRGEAYEQYFGPGTRLTVT.

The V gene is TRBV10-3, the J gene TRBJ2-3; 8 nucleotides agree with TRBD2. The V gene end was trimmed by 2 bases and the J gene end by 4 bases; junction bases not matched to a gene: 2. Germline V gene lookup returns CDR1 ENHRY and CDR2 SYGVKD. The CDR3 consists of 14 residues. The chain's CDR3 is CAISESGSADTQYF. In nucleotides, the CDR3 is TGTGCCATCAGTGAGAGCGGGAGCGCAGATACGCAGTATTTT.